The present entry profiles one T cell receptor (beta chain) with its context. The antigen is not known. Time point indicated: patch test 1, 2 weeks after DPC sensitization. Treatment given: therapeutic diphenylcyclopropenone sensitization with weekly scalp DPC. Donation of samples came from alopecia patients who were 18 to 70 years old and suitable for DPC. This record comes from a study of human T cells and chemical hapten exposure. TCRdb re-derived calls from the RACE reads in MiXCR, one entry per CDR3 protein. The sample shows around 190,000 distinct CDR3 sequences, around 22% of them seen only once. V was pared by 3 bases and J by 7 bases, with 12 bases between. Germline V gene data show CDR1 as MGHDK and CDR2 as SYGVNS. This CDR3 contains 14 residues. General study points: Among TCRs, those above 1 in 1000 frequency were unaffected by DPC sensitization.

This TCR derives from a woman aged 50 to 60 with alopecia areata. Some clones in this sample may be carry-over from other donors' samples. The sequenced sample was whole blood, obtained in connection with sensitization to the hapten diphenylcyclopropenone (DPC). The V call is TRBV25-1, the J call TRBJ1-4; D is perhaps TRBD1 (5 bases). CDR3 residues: CASSDRIGGEKLFF. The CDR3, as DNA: TGTGCCAGCAGTGACAGGATCGGGGGTGAAAAACTGTTTTTT.